The 2 T cell receptor beta chains listed next were all sequenced from one sample in a study of blood T cells in healthy people across ages. Using a J-beta primer mix together with a sample-barcoded 5' primer, a second PCR was run for roughly 6 to 11 cycles. TCRdb used MiXCR to reprocess the 5' RACE reads, holding one entry per CDR3 protein. The data contain 650,000 to 950,000 distinct CDR3 sequences, around 45% of them singletons. The sample was blood. The receptor source for this set is a man aged 60 to 75 in good health.

The chain carries TRBV20-1 and TRBJ1-5; 9 bases fit TRBD1. CDR3 length: 13 amino acids. Looked up from germline, CDR1 is DFQATT and CDR2 is SNEGSKA (reference sequence). The trim removed 8 bases at V and 7 bases at J, leaving 9 bases unmatched. Written as DNA, the CDR3 is TGCAGTTCGGGACAGGGTCTGGAGCAGCCCCAGCATTTT. Encoded protein: CSSGQGLEQPQHF.

This clonotype was observed a single time. The chain combines TRBV28 with TRBJ2-7; D not resolved. The CDR3 loop spans 15 amino acids. V shed 11 bases and J shed 0 bases, with 20 bases lying between them. The germline V gene encodes CDR1 MDHEN and CDR2 SYDVKM. The CDR3 DNA reads TGTGCCGGCTGTTACTCCCGAGACATCTCCTACGAGCAGTACTTC. It codes for CAGCYSRDISYEQYF.